This T cell receptor (beta chain) was profiled in a study of T cells after yellow fever vaccination. Study findings and constraints: Post-booster repertoires contained most primary-vaccination clones again (about 95% CD4, around 88% CD8). Only a small proportion of the clonotypes turned up in both the CD4 and the CD8 compartments, likely arising from convergent recombination. Repertoires obtained by FACS sorting could include abundant clonotypes that entered as contaminants from the bulk population.

Germline CDR1 ENHRY, CDR2 SYGVKD. CDR3 length: 15 residues. V gave up 2 bases and J gave up 7 bases; unmatched junction bases: 8. Turning to this clonotype: Its target is not known.

As TCR cDNA was made by 5'RACE template switching, a universal primer site and UMIs were added. TCRdb recomputed calls from the 5' RACE reads with MiXCR, one row per CDR3 protein. The table has 300,000 to 400,000 distinct CDR3 sequences, 8.1% seen once. The TCR sequence derives from a man in his late teens or twenties who received the YFV17D yellow fever vaccine. The source material was PBMCs, sampled about 49 days after the first yellow fever vaccination. This chain uses TRBV10-3 with TRBJ1-5; TRBD1 aligns across 7 bases. In nucleotides, the CDR3 is TGTGCCATCAGTGAGACAGGGGTTGCGGGGCAGCCCCAGCATTTT. Translated, it gives CAISETGVAGQPQHF.